This T cell receptor beta chain was sequenced in a study of shared clonotypes between healthy human individuals. General study points: Across a handful of donors, naive CD4 shared around 5.4%, naive CD8 more than 3%, memory CD4 less than 2.5%, memory CD8 under 0.5%.

Germline values: CDR1 KGHSH, CDR2 LQKENI. V lost 6 bases to trimming and J lost 4 bases; unmatched junction nucleotides: 8. The CDR3 is made up of 15 amino acids. Adult donors, all healthy and HIV-negative, had no recent acute infections or vaccinations. About this clone itself: Its antigen remains unknown.

As processed by the authors: Junction-only sequences without quality scores came from ImmunoSEQ, so filtering differed. Method: immunoSEQ multiplex PCR; TCRdb's copy keeps in-frame clones and lacks some. Clone size and the V and J calls come from that table; the DNA yielded D and trimming. The table includes approximately 1.5 million clones, about 98.5% detected once. This chain uses TRBV18 with TRBJ2-7; 11 bases line up with TRBD2. The sequenced material came from naive CD4+ T cells sorted from blood. Specified subset: CD45RA+ positively selected. The sequence was obtained from a man aged 25-45 years in good health. The chain's CDR3 is CASSQGLADVYEQYF. The CDR3, as DNA: TGTGCCAGCTCGCAGGGACTAGCGGATGTTTACGAGCAGTACTTC.